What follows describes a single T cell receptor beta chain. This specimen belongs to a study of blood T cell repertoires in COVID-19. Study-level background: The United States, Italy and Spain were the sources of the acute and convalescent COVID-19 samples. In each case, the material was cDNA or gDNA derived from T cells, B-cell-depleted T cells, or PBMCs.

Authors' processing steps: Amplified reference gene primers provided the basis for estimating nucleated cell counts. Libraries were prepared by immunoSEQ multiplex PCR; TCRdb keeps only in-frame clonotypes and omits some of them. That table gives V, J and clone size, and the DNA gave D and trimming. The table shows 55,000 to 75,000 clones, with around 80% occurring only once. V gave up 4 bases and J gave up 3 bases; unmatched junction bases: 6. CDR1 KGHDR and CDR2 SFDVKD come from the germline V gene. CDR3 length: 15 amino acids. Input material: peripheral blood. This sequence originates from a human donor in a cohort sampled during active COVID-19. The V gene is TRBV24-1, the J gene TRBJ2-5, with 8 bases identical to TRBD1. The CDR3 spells CATSDYDRGKETQYF. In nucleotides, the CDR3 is TGTGCCACCAGTGACTATGACAGGGGTAAAGAGACCCAGTACTTC.